These T cell receptor beta chains were read from a single sample in a study of identical twins. One entry per CDR3 protein results from TCRdb running MiXCR on the 5' RACE reads. The table shows about 470,000 distinct CDR3 sequences, with less than 25% occurring only once. The data also belong to a second study, concerning T cells expressing NK-cell markers.

The sequenced sample consisted of CD4+ T cells sorted from blood. Every receptor here comes from a woman aged 18-29 years in good health. Both conserved end residues are trimmed from each CDR3. The D gene is left open where the match is weak.

V gene	D gene	CDR3 protein
TRBV5-6	-	ASSETNRVNTQY
TRBV7-2	-	ASSLTTYEQY
TRBV6-1	-	ASSQWGVEHEQY
TRBV2	-	ASSDQGSSYEQY
TRBV7-2	-	ASSRPTDTQY
TRBV7-8	TRBD2	ASSFGGSVEQF
TRBV6-1	-	ASSEVGFYEQY
TRBV7-9	TRBD2	ASSLMGLVNEQF
TRBV12-3/TRBV12-4	TRBD1	ASSPGDRPY
TRBV27	-	ASSPKQGGGNTIY
TRBV5-1	-	ASSTGSAGTEAF
TRBV11-3	-	ASSLESGLQHTDTQY
TRBV20-1	-	SRGRGGGTDTQY
TRBV12-3/TRBV12-4	-	ASSLGQRTTEAF
TRBV20-1	-	SAMAGTSYEQY